This TCR beta chain originates from a study of sequential checkpoint blockade in melanoma. The overall study: Arm A got nivolumab then ipilimumab; arm B the reverse, 1:1. Maintenance nivolumab came after either treatment sequence.

CDR3 size: 16 residues. Germline CDR1 SGHVS, CDR2 FNYEAQ. V gave up 1 base and J gave up 0 bases, with 7 bases separating them. Treatment denoted: randomized to nivolumab then ipilimumab (arm A) or the reverse (arm B). DNA-damaging chemotherapy had not been given to any patient beforehand. Sorted cells were live CD3+CD8+, lacking CD19 and CD56, from PBMCs. Using immunoSEQ multiplex PCR, the repertoire was profiled, and TCRdb retains in-frame clones only, with some absent. This table has 17,000 or so clones, 70% appearing once. The sequence was obtained from a human donor with melanoma. The V and J genes are TRBV7-6 and TRBJ1-6; no firm D call. The specimen comprised CD8+ T cells sorted from blood (inferred from file names), sampled from a patient given nivolumab and ipilimumab in sequence. The CDR3 spells CASSLERGSYNSPLHF. The CDR3 DNA reads TGTGCCAGCAGCTTAGAACGAGGCTCCTATAATTCACCCCTCCACTTT.